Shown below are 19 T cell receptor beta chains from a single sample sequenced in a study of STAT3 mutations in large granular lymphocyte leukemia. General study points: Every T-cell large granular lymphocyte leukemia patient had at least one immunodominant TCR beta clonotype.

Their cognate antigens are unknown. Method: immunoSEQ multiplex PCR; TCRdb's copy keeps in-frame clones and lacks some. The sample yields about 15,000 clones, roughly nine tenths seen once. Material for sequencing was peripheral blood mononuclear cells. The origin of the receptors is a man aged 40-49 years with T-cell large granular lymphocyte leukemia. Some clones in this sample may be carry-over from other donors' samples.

The CDR3 nucleotides read TGTGCCAGCTCACCCGGGTCCCGCGGGACAGGGGCCTACGAGCAGTACTTC. Translating gives CASSPGSRGTGAYEQYF. J is TRBJ2-7 and V is TRBV18; 10 nucleotides line up with TRBD1. The V segment lost 3 bases and the J segment 2 bases; nucleotides outside the gene matches: 10. Germline V gives CDR1 KGHSH, CDR2 LQKENI. The CDR3 has 17 residues.

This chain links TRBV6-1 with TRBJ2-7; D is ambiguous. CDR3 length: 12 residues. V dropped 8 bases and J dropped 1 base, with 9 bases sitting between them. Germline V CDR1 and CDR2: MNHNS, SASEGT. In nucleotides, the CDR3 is TGTGCCAGCTCTCCCATTTCCTACGAGCAGTACTTC. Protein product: CASSPISYEQYF.

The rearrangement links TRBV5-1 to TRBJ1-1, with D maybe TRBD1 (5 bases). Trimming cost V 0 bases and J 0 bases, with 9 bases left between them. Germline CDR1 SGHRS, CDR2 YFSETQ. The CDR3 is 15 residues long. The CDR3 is CASSLGTTVNTEAFF. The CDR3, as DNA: TGCGCCAGCAGCTTGGGGACAACTGTGAACACTGAAGCTTTCTTT.

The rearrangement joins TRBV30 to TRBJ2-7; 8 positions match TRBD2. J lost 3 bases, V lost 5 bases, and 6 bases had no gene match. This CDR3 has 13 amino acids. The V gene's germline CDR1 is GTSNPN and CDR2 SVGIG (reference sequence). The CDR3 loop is CAWGRGLDYEQYF. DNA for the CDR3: TGTGCCTGGGGCCGGGGACTAGACTACGAGCAGTACTTC.

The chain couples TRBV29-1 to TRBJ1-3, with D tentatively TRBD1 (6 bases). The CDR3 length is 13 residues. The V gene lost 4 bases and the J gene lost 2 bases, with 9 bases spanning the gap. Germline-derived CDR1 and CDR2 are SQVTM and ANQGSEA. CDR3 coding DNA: TGCAGCGTTGCACAGGGCGCTGGAAACACCATATATTTT. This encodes CSVAQGAGNTIYF. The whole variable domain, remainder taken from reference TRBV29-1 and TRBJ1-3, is SAVISQKPSRDICQRGTSLTIQCQVDSQVTMMFWYRQQPGQSLTLIATANQGSEATYESGFVIDKFPISRPNLTFSTLTVSNMSPEDSSIYLCSVAQGAGNTIYFGEGSWLTVV.

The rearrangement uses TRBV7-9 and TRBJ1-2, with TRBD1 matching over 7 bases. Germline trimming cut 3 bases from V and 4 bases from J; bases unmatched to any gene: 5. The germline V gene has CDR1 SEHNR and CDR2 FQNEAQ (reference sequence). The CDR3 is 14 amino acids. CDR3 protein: CASSFQGVGYGYTF. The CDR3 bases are TGTGCCAGCAGCTTTCAGGGGGTTGGCTATGGCTACACCTTC.

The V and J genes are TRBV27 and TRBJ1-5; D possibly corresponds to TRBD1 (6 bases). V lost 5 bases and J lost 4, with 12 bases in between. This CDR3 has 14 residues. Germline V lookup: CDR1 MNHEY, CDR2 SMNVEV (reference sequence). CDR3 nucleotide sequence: TGTGCCAGCAGTCCCAGGGGTTCGAATCAGCCCCAGCATTTT. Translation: CASSPRGSNQPQHF.

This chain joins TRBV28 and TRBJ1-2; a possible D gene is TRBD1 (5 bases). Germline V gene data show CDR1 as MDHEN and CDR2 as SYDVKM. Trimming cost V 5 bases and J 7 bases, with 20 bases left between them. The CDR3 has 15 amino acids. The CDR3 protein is CASSPYTGRESGYTF. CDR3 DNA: TGTGCCAGCAGTCCTTATACTGGCAGGGAAAGTGGCTACACCTTC.

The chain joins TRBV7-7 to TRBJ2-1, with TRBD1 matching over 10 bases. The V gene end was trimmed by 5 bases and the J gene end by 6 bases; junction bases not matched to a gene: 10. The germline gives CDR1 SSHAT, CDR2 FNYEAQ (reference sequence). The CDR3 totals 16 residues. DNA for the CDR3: TGTGCCAGCAGCCCCTGGACAGGGGGAACCCTCAATGAGCAGTTCTTC. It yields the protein CASSPWTGGTLNEQFF.

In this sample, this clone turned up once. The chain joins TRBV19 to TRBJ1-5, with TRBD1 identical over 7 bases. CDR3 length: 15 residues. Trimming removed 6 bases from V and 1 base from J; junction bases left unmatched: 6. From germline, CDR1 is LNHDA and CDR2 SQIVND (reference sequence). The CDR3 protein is CASRYDRASNQPQHF. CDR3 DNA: TGTGCCAGTAGATACGACAGGGCCAGCAATCAGCCCCAGCATTTT.

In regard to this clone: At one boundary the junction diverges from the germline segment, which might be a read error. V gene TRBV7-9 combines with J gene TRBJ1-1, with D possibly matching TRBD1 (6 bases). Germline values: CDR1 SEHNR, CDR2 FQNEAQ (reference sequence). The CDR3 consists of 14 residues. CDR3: CASSLRSAGTQPIF. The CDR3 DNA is TGTGCCAGCAGCTTAAGGTCCGCCGGGACACAACCGATTTTT.

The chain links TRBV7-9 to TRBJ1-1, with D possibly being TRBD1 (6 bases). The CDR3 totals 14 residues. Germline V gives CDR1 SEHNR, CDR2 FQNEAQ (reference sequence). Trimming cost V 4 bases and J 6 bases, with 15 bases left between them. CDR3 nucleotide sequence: TGTGCCAGCAGCTACCTAGGGGGTGAGGCTGAAGCTTTCTTT. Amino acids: CASSYLGGEAEAFF.

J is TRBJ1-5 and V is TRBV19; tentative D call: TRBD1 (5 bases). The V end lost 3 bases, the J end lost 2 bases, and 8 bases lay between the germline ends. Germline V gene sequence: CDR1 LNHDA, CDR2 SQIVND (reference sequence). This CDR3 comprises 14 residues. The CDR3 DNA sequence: TGTGCCAGTAGTATTCCAGGGCGCAATCAGCCCCAGCATTTT. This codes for CASSIPGRNQPQHF.

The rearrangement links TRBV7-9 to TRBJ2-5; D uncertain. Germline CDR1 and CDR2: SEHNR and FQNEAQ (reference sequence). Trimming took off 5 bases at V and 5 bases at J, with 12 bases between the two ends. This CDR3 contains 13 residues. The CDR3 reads CASSPEIRETQYF. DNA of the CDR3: TGTGCCAGCAGCCCCGAGATAAGGGAGACCCAGTACTTC. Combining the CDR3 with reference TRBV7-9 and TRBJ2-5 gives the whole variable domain DTGVSQNPRHKITKRGQNVTFRCDPISEHNRLYWYRQTLGQGPEFLTYFQNEAQLEKSRLLSDRFSAERPKGSFSTLEIQRTEQGDSAMYLCASSPEIRETQYFGPGTRLLVL.

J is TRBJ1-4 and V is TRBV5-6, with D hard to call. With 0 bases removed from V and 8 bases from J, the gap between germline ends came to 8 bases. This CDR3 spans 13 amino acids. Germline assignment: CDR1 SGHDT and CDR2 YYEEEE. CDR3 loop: CASSLGRREKLFF. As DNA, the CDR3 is TGTGCCAGCAGCTTGGGGCGTCGGGAAAAACTGTTTTTT.

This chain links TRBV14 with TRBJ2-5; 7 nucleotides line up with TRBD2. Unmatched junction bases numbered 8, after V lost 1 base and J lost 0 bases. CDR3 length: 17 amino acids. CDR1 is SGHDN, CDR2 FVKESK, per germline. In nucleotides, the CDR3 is TGTGCCAGCAGCCAAGGGGAGGGTCCGGGGTACCAAGAGACCCAGTACTTC. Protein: CASSQGEGPGYQETQYF.

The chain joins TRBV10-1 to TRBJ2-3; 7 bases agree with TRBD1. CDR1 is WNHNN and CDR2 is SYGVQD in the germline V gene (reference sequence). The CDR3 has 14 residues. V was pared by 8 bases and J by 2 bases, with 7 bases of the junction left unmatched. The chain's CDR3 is CASVGDRPTDTQYF. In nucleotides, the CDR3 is TGCGCCAGCGTGGGGGACAGACCCACAGATACGCAGTATTTT.

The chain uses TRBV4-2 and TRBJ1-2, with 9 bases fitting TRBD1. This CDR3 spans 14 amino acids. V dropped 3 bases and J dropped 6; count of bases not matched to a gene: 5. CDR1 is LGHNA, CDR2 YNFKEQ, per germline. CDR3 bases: TGTGCCAGCAGCCAGGGACAGGGTTTCGATGGCTACACCTTC. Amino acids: CASSQGQGFDGYTF.

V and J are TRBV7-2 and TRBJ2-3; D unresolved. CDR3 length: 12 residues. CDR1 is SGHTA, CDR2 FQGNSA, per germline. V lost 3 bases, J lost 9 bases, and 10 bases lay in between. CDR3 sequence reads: CASSFDSLTQYF. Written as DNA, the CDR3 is TGTGCCAGCAGCTTCGATTCCTTAACGCAGTATTTT.